Included here is one TCR beta chain sequence, with context. Antigen: not known. These data originate in a study of T cell responses to AZD1222 COVID-19 vaccine. Overall study findings and caveats: Reportedly, close to half of spike-specific TCRs are directed against unmutated variant regions. Two AZD1222 doses significantly raised spike-specific TCR breadth and depth over controls.

Profiling relied on immunoSEQ multiplex PCR, and the TCRdb table lists in-frame clones only, not all of them. The sample records about 76,000 clones, under 95% being singletons. The sequencing used peripheral blood, collected on day 0 of AZD1222 vaccination. This TCR came from an adult in good health.

For the CDR3, the DNA is TGTGCCAGCAACACCCTTAAGCACGGGACAGGGTCCCTCTCTGGGGCCAACGTCCTGACTTTC. This encodes CASNTLKHGTGSLSGANVLTF. The chain carries TRBV21-1 and TRBJ2-6; TRBD1 is the table's D call and was not checked against the DNA. TRBV21-1 is an annotated pseudogene. This CDR3 is built from 21 residues.